These T cell receptor beta chains were read from a single sample in a study of blood T cell repertoires in COVID-19. TCRdb's table, derived via immunoSEQ multiplex PCR, lists solely in-frame clones and lacks some. Here the sample spans 310,000 or so clones, over 75% being singletons. What was sequenced was PBMCs or T cells enriched from blood (not recorded which). The source of these receptors is a woman younger than 45 who had recovered from COVID-19. The CDR3 runs from the conserved cysteine through the conserved F or W. A D gene is named only where the DNA matches it firmly. Clone size appears in some rows only: once, few, many, or a class for an expanded clone.

>-|TRBV10-3|TRBD2|TRBJ2-7
CAISDTGGSSVYEQYF
TGTGCCATCAGTGATACGGGGGGTAGCTCCGTCTACGAGCAGTACTTC
>few|TRBV10-3|TRBD1|TRBJ1-2
CAISEWTGEDYGYTF
TGTGCCATCAGTGAGTGGACAGGGGAAGACTATGGCTACACCTTC
>-|TRBV7-9|TRBD2|TRBJ2-1
CATDGRAYNEQFF
TGTGCCACCGACGGGAGGGCCTATAATGAGCAGTTCTTC
>-|TRBV18|TRBD2|TRBJ2-3
CASSPPGRGSLTDTQYF
TGTGCCAGCTCACCACCGGGTCGCGGGAGCCTCACAGATACGCAGTATTTT
>-|TRBV29-1|TRBD1|TRBJ1-2
CSVAGQVGLRYTF
TGCAGCGTAGCCGGACAGGTTGGATTGCGCTACACCTTC
>-|TRBV6-2/TRBV6-3|-|TRBJ2-1
CASSTIPGEGGEQFF
TGTGCCAGCAGCACGATACCAGGGGAGGGGGGTGAGCAGTTCTTC
>-|TRBV28|-|TRBJ2-1
CASQGGSSYNEQFF
TGTGCCAGCCAGGGCGGCAGCTCCTACAATGAGCAGTTCTTC
>once|TRBV19|TRBD1|TRBJ1-2
CASRQTGNYGYTF
TGTGCCAGTAGACAGACAGGGAACTATGGCTACACCTTC
>-|TRBV28|TRBD1|TRBJ1-2
CASSLFGQDGYTF
TGTGCCAGCAGTTTATTTGGACAGGATGGCTACACCTTC
>-|TRBV7-3|-|TRBJ1-1
CASSLSGSVAEAFF
TGTGCCAGCAGCTTATCAGGGTCGGTCGCTGAAGCTTTCTTT
>once|TRBV7-9|-|TRBJ2-7
CASSSPRGSYEQYF
TGTGCCAGCAGCTCCCCGAGGGGGTCCTACGAGCAGTACTTC
>-|TRBV19|-|TRBJ1-1
CASSRGGSDTRVNTEAFF
TGTGCCAGTAGTAGGGGGGGGTCGGACACCCGAGTGAACACTGAAGCTTTCTTT
>-|TRBV14|TRBD2|TRBJ2-3
CASSQELGTSGASTQYF
TGTGCCAGCAGCCAAGAATTGGGGACTAGCGGGGCTTCTACGCAGTATTTT
>-|TRBV3-1/TRBV3-2|TRBD1|TRBJ1-2
CASSQAQGDRSGYTF
TGTGCCAGCAGCCAAGCACAGGGGGACAGGAGTGGCTACACCTTC
>-|TRBV28|TRBD2|TRBJ2-3
CASSPLLAGGPDTQYF
TGTGCCAGCAGTCCATTACTAGCGGGGGGACCAGATACGCAGTATTTT
>-|TRBV4-3|-|TRBJ1-4
CASSPTGNEKLFF
TGCGCCAGCAGCCCCACCGGGAATGAAAAACTGTTTTTT
>-|TRBV21-1|-|TRBJ1-1
CASTGMGTEAFF
TGTGCCAGCACCGGGATGGGCACTGAAGCTTTCTTT
>-|TRBV5-6|TRBD1|TRBJ2-4
CASSRYRGSKNIQYF
TGTGCCAGCAGCCGTTACAGGGGGTCCAAAAACATTCAGTACTTC
>-|TRBV29-1|TRBD1|TRBJ1-5
CSVGGGQGVNQPQHF
TGCAGCGTCGGTGGGGGACAGGGGGTCAATCAGCCCCAGCATTTT
>-|TRBV27|-|TRBJ2-3
CASSFLSTDTQYF
TGTGCCAGCAGTTTCCTTTCCACAGATACGCAGTATTTT
>-|TRBV6-5|-|TRBJ1-1
CASSFGGSTEAFF
TGTGCCAGCAGTTTTGGAGGGAGCACTGAAGCTTTCTTT
>-|TRBV5-6|-|TRBJ1-1
CASSFRQAEAFF
TGTGCCAGCAGCTTCAGACAGGCGGAAGCTTTCTTT
>-|TRBV7-3|-|TRBJ1-6
CASSLFGQENSPLHF
TGTGCCAGCAGCTTATTTGGGCAGGAAAATTCACCCCTCCACTTT
>-|TRBV7-2|-|TRBJ1-1
CASSPRDWRGTEAFF
TGTGCCAGCAGCCCCCGAGACTGGCGTGGGACTGAAGCTTTCTTT
>-|TRBV5-1|TRBD2|TRBJ2-1
CASSNLAGYYNEQFF
TGCGCCAGCAGCAACCTAGCGGGGTACTACAATGAGCAGTTCTTC
>-|TRBV30|TRBD1|TRBJ2-1
CAWDRVENGEQFF
TGTGCCTGGGACAGGGTTGAGAACGGTGAGCAGTTCTTC
>-|TRBV7-2|-|TRBJ2-3
CASSLVDGADTQYF
TGTGCCAGCAGCTTGGTGGACGGGGCAGATACGCAGTATTTT
>-|TRBV2|-|TRBJ2-4
CASSEMNRLAKNIQYF
TGTGCCAGCAGTGAAATGAACAGATTAGCCAAAAACATTCAGTACTTC
>few|TRBV18|-|TRBJ1-5
CASSPPSRSNQPQHF
TGTGCCAGCTCACCACCGTCCAGGAGCAATCAGCCCCAGCATTTT
>-|TRBV9|TRBD2|TRBJ2-3
CASSVSGRGVDTQYF
TGTGCCAGCAGCGTTAGCGGGAGGGGAGTAGATACGCAGTATTTT
>-|TRBV2|TRBD2|TRBJ2-5
CASRKNGLAGVETQYF
TGTGCCAGCAGGAAGAACGGACTAGCGGGGGTGGAGACCCAGTACTTC
>-|TRBV7-2|TRBD1|TRBJ1-1
CASSKAGGDTEAFF
TGTGCCAGCAGTAAAGCAGGGGGCGACACTGAAGCTTTCTTT
>-|TRBV3-1/TRBV3-2|TRBD1|TRBJ1-4
CASSQQRQGGEKLFF
TGTGCCAGCAGCCAACAGAGACAGGGGGGTGAAAAACTGTTTTTT